This entry features one T cell receptor beta chain sequence. The antigen is undetermined. Per the germline V gene, CDR1 is MNHEY and CDR2 is SVGAGI. Trimming cost V 4 bases and J 3 bases; bases outside gene matches: 7. The CDR3 contains 15 residues. The source of the sample is a study of cytomegalovirus exposure and HLA in healthy donors. Study conclusions and caveats: Specific recognition of CMV antigens was confirmed in vitro for a few chains (all CMV-associated).

Sequenced by immunoSEQ multiplex PCR; TCRdb stores in-frame clones only, minus some. The sample consists of about 350,000 clones, about nine tenths of them appearing once. Material for sequencing was PBMCs. The gene calls are TRBV6-5 and TRBJ1-1, with 8 bases that match TRBD1. This TCR derives from a woman aged 30 to 39 in good health and CMV-seropositive. The CDR3 sequence is CASSSTGTGYTEAFF. CDR3 bases: TGTGCCAGCAGTTCTACCGGGACAGGCTACACTGAAGCTTTCTTT.